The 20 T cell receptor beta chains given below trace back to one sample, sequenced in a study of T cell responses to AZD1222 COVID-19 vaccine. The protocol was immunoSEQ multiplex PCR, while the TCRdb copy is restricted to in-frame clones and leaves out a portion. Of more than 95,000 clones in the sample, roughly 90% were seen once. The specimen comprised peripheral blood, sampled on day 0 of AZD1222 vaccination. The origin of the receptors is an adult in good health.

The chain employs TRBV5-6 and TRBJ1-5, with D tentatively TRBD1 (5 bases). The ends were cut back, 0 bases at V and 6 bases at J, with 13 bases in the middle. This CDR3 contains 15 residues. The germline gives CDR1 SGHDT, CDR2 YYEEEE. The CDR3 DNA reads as TGTGCCAGCAGCTTGGCCAGGGTTACAAGTCAGCCCCAGCATTTT. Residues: CASSLARVTSQPQHF.

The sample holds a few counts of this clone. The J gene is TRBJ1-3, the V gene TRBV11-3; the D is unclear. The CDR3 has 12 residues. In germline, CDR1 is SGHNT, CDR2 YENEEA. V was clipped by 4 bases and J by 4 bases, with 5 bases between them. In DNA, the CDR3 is TGTGCCAGCAGCTCGGGAGGAAACACCATATATTTT. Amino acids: CASSSGGNTIYF.

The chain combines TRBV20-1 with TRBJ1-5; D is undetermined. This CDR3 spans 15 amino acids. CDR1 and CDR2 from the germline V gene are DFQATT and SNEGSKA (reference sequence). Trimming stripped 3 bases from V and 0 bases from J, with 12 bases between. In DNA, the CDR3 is TGCAGTGCTAGTCCCGGGGAATATAGCAATCAGCCCCAGCATTTT. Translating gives CSASPGEYSNQPQHF.

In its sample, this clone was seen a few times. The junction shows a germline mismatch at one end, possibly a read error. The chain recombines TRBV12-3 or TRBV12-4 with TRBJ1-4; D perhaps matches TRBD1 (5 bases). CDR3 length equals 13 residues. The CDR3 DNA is TGTGCCAGCAGGCGGGGGATTAATGAGAAACTGTTTTTT. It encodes CASRRGINEKLFF.

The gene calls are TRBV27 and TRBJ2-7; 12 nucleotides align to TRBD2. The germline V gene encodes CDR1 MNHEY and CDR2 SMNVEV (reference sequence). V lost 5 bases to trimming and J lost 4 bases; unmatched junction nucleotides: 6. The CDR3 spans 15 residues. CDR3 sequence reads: CASSVLAGGLYEQYF. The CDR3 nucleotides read TGTGCCAGCAGTGTACTAGCGGGGGGTTTGTACGAGCAGTACTTC.

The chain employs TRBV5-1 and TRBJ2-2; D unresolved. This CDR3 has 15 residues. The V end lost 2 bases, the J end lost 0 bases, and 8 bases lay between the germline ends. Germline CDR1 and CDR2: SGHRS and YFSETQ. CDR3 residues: CASSFTFTNTGELFF. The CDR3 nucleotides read TGCGCCAGCAGCTTTACATTTACGAACACCGGGGAGCTGTTTTTT.

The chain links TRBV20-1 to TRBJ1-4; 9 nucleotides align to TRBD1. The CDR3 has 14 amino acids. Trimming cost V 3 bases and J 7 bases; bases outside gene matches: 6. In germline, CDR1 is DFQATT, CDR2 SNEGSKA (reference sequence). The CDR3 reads CSASNRGLGEKLFF. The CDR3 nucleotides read TGCAGTGCTAGTAACAGGGGGCTTGGTGAAAAACTGTTTTTT.

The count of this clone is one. The CDR3 nucleotides read TGTGCCATCAGTGGACAGGGGTCCGTGGGCTACACCTTC. This encodes CAISGQGSVGYTF. V and J are TRBV10-3 and TRBJ1-2; 8 bases are shared with TRBD1. CDR1 and CDR2 (germline): ENHRY, SYGVKD. V was pared by 4 bases and J by 8 bases, with 6 bases of the junction left unmatched. This CDR3 has 13 amino acids.

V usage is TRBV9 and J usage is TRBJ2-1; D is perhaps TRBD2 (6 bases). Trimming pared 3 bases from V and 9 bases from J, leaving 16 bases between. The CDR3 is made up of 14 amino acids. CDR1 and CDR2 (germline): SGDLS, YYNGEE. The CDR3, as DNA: TGTGCCAGCAGCGGTGGAGGGCCGGGCACTGAGCAGTTCTTC. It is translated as CASSGGGPGTEQFF.

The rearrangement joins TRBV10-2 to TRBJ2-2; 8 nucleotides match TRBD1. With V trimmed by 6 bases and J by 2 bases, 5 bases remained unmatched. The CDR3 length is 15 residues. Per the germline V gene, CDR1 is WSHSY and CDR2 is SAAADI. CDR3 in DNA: TGCGCCAGCAGGGGACAGGACTTTAACACCGGGGAGCTGTTTTTT. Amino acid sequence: CASRGQDFNTGELFF.

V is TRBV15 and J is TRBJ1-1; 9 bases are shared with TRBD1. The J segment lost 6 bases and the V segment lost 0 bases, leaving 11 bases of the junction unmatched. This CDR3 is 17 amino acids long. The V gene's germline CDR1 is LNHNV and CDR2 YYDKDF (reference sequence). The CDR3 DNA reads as TGTGCCACCAGCAGAGATGAGTCGTGGACAGGGGAGGCTGAAGCTTTCTTT. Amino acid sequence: CATSRDESWTGEAEAFF.

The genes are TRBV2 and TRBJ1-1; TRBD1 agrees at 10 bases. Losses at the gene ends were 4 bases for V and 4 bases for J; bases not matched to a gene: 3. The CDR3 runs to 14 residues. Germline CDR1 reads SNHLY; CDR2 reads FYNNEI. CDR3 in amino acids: CASSVRTGGTEAFF. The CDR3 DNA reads TGTGCCAGCAGTGTTCGGACAGGGGGCACTGAAGCTTTCTTT.

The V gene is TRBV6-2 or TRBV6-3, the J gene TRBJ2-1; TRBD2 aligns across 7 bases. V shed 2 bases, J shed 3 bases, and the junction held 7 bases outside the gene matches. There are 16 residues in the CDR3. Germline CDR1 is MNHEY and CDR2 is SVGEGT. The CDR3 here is CASSYRAGAFYNEQFF. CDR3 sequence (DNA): TGTGCCAGCAGTTACCGGGCGGGAGCTTTCTACAATGAGCAGTTCTTC.

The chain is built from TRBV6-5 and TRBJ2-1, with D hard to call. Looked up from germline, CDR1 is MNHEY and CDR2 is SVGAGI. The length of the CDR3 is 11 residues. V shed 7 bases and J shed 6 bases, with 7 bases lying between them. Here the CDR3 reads CASKYINEQFF. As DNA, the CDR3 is TGTGCCAGCAAATACATCAATGAGCAGTTCTTC.

CDR3 region: CSVALGFAGSSYEQYF. CDR3 in DNA: TGCAGCGTTGCCCTCGGGTTTGCGGGGAGCTCCTACGAGCAGTACTTC. The J gene is TRBJ2-7, the V gene TRBV29-1, with D possibly TRBD2 on 6 matching bases. With 4 bases removed from V and 0 bases from J, the gap between germline ends came to 19 bases. From germline, CDR1 is SQVTM and CDR2 ANQGSEA. The CDR3 covers 16 residues.

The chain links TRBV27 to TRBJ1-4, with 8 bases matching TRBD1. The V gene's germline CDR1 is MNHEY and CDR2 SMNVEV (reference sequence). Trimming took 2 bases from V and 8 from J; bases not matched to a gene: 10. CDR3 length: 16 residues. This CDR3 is CASSLRVGQAREKLFF. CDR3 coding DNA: TGTGCCAGCAGTTTAAGAGTGGGACAGGCTCGGGAAAAACTGTTTTTT. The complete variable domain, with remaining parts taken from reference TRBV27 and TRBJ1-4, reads EAQVTQNPRYLITVTGKKLTVTCSQNMNHEYMSWYRQDPGLGLRQIYYSMNVEVTDKGDVPEGYKVSRKEKRNFPLILESPSPNQTSLYFCASSLRVGQAREKLFFGSGTQLSVL.

CDR3 coding DNA: TGTGCCAGCACACAGAGCTCCTACGAGCAGTACTTC. Amino acid sequence: CASTQSSYEQYF. The gene calls are TRBV28 and TRBJ2-7; D is undetermined. V was trimmed by 7 bases and J by 0 bases, leaving 7 bases between them. The CDR3 contains 12 residues. Germline CDR1 MDHEN, CDR2 SYDVKM.

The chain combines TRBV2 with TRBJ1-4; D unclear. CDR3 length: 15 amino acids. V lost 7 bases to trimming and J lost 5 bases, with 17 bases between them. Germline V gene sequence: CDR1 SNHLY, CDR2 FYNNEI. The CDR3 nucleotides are TGTGCCAGCACCCTGAGGTTAAGGTTGAATGAAAAACTGTTTTTT. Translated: CASTLRLRLNEKLFF.

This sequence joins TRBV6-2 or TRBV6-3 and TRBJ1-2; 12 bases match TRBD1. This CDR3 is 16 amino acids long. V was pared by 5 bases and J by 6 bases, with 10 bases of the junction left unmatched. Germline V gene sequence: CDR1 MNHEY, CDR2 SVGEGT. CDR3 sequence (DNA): TGTGCCAGCAGTCGCTCCGGGACAGGGGGCACTAATGGCTACACCTTC. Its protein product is CASSRSGTGGTNGYTF.

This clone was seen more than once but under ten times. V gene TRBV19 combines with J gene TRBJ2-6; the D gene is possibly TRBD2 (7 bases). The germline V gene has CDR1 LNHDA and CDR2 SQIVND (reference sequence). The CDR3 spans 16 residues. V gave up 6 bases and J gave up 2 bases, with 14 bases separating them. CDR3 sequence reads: CASSKGGAAGANVLTF. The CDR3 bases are TGTGCCAGTAGCAAGGGGGGGGCGGCTGGGGCCAACGTCCTGACTTTC.